Listed below are T cell receptor beta chains from one sample, sequenced in a study of shared clonotypes between healthy human individuals. TCRdb keeps only in-frame clones here, not all; method: immunoSEQ multiplex PCR. The table has approximately 2,000,000 clones, 93% seen once; the top ten hold over 1.5%. The specimen was naive CD8+ T cells from PBMCs. Receptors were obtained from a man between 18 and 35 years old in good health. Some clones in this sample may be carry-over from other donors' samples. Both conserved end residues are part of each CDR3. D genes are given only for firm matches. Size tells how often a clone was seen (once, few, many) or the class of an expanded clone, and some rows leave it out.

d_gene	j_gene	abundance	v_gene	CDR3nt	CDR3aa
.	TRBJ2-2	.	TRBV29-1	TGCAGCGTAGACCTCACCGGGGAGCTGTTTTTT	CSVDLTGELFF
TRBD2	TRBJ2-1	.	TRBV19	TGTGCCAGTAGCCCCCCCGGACTAGCGGGTTACAATGAGCAGTTCTTC	CASSPPGLAGYNEQFF
.	TRBJ2-5	.	TRBV5-4	TGTGCCAGCAGCTTGGGGCTTGATTTGGAGACCCAGTACTTC	CASSLGLDLETQYF
TRBD2	TRBJ2-5	.	TRBV9	TGTGCCAGCAGCCCGGGGACTAGCGCCCCCCAAGAGACCCAGTACTTC	CASSPGTSAPQETQYF
.	TRBJ1-2	.	TRBV5-6	TGTGCCAGCAGCTTTTTGTCAGGGACCTATGGCTACACCTTC	CASSFLSGTYGYTF
.	TRBJ2-5	.	TRBV25-1	TGTGCCAGCAGTGACCTGTTTAAGGAGACCCAGTACTTC	CASSDLFKETQYF
.	TRBJ1-2	.	TRBV28	TGTGCCAGCAGTCTACTTGGCGAGGGGGGAGAACGGGGCTACACCTTC	CASSLLGEGGERGYTF
TRBD2	TRBJ2-2	.	TRBV29-1	TGCAGCGTGAGCGGGAGGGCCACCGGGGAGCTGTTTTTT	CSVSGRATGELFF
TRBD1	TRBJ1-5	.	TRBV7-8	TGTGCCAGCAGCCGGGACAGGGCGAGCAATCAGCCCCAGCATTTT	CASSRDRASNQPQHF
.	TRBJ1-5	.	TRBV7-9	TGTGCCAGCAGCTTAGGGAATAGCAATCAGCCCCAGCATTTT	CASSLGNSNQPQHF
TRBD2	TRBJ2-3	once	TRBV13	TGTGCCAGCAGCCTCCGACTAGCAGAAGGCCCTCGGGATACGCAGTATTTT	CASSLRLAEGPRDTQYF
TRBD2	TRBJ2-3	.	TRBV4-3	TGCGCCAGCAGCCAAGATTGGGGGTATATTGCGGGAGGTTCAGATACGCAGTATTTT	CASSQDWGYIAGGSDTQYF
.	TRBJ2-5	.	TRBV7-7	TGTGCCAGCAGCTTAGAGTTAAGAGAGGAGACCCAGTACTTC	CASSLELREETQYF
.	TRBJ1-2	.	TRBV7-2	TGTGCCAGCAACATTGGATATGGCTACACCTTC	CASNIGYGYTF
TRBD1	TRBJ2-5	once	TRBV5-6	TGTGCCAGCAGCGCCTTACGCCGACAGGGGGCGCAAGAGACCCAGTACTTC	CASSALRRQGAQETQYF
TRBD2	TRBJ2-1	.	TRBV7-9	TGTGCCAGCAGCCCGACTAGCGGGGAAGACAATGAGCAGTTCTTC	CASSPTSGEDNEQFF
.	TRBJ1-1	.	TRBV9	TGTGCCAGCAGCGTCGGGGGGGCGACCACTGAAGCTTTCTTT	CASSVGGATTEAFF
.	TRBJ2-5	once	TRBV21-1	TGTGCCAGCAGCCAGGGACTAGCGGGAGGGACGCAAGAGACCCAGTACTTC	CASSQGLAGGTQETQYF
TRBD1	TRBJ1-1	once	TRBV7-2	TGTGCCAGCAGCGGGACAGGGTCGGGCACTGAAGCTTTCTTT	CASSGTGSGTEAFF
.	TRBJ2-1	.	TRBV9	TGTGCCAGCAGCGTATCAGGGAGGAACGATGAGCAGTTCTTC	CASSVSGRNDEQFF
.	TRBJ1-1	.	TRBV7-8	TGTGCCAGCAGCTCGTACAGGATGAACACTGAAGCTTTCTTT	CASSSYRMNTEAFF
.	TRBJ2-1	.	TRBV12-5	TGTGCTAGTGGTTCTGACCAGGTAGGGAACTCCTACAATGAGCAGTTCTTC	CASGSDQVGNSYNEQFF
TRBD2	TRBJ2-1	.	TRBV6-4	TGTGCCAGCACCCCTCTAGCGGGGATGTTCAATGAGCAGTTCTTC	CASTPLAGMFNEQFF
.	TRBJ1-1	.	TRBV19	TGTGCCAGTAACGAAGGAGGGATAACTGAAGCTTTCTTT	CASNEGGITEAFF
.	TRBJ1-5	.	TRBV4-1	TGCGCCAGCAGCCCAAATAGCAATCAGCCCCAGCATTTT	CASSPNSNQPQHF
.	TRBJ1-1	.	TRBV27	TGTGCCAGCAGTGTCCAGAGCATGAACACTGAAGCTTTCTTT	CASSVQSMNTEAFF
.	TRBJ2-5	.	TRBV5-6	TGTGCCAGCAGCAGACCCCCGGGACGGATCCAAGAGACCCAGTACTTC	CASSRPPGRIQETQYF
.	TRBJ2-7	.	TRBV2	TGTGCCAGCAGTGTGACAGGAGCCTACGAGCAGTACTTC	CASSVTGAYEQYF
.	TRBJ2-5	.	TRBV7-9	TGTGCCAGCAGCTTCGAAAGAATCGAGACCCAGTACTTC	CASSFERIETQYF
TRBD1	TRBJ2-6	.	TRBV10-3	TGTGCCATGGGCCGGGGACAGGGTCAGTCTGGGGCCAACGTCCTGACTTTC	CAMGRGQGQSGANVLTF
TRBD1	TRBJ2-7	.	TRBV5-1	TGCGCCAGCAGCGATGGACAGGGTATATTCGAGCAGTACTTC	CASSDGQGIFEQYF
.	TRBJ2-6	.	TRBV5-4	TGTGCCAGCAGCATATACAGGCCCTCCGGGGCCAACGTCCTGACTTTC	CASSIYRPSGANVLTF
.	TRBJ2-7	.	TRBV30	TGTGCCTGGACCCTACGGGCAGGGAACTACGAGCAGTACTTC	CAWTLRAGNYEQYF
.	TRBJ2-2	.	TRBV9	TGTGCCACAGGGACTTCGAACACCGGGGAGCTGTTTTTT	CATGTSNTGELFF
.	TRBJ2-4	once	TRBV19	TGTGCCAGTAGTATTGGACCCCCGGAGGCCAAAAACATTCAGTACTTC	CASSIGPPEAKNIQYF
TRBD1	TRBJ2-5	.	TRBV7-2	TGTGCCAGCAGCGACGCGACAGGGGTCGGCGAGACCCAGTACTTC	CASSDATGVGETQYF
.	TRBJ2-7	once	TRBV9	TGTGCCAGCAGCACCGAGGGGGGTGGGTACGAGCAGTACTTC	CASSTEGGGYEQYF
TRBD1	TRBJ2-2	.	TRBV7-9	TGTGCCTCACCCACCGGCAGGGGGAGACGGGCCGGGGAGCTGTTTTTT	CASPTGRGRRAGELFF
TRBD2	TRBJ2-7	.	TRBV5-1	TGCGCCAGCAGCCCGGGACTAGCGGGAGGGCCGTACGAGCAGTACTTC	CASSPGLAGGPYEQYF
.	TRBJ1-1	.	TRBV10-3	TGTGCCATCAGTGATAGGGTTGATAACACTGAAGCTTTCTTT	CAISDRVDNTEAFF
TRBD2	TRBJ2-5	.	TRBV7-3	TGTGCCAGCAGCTTAGCCGGTCTAGCGGGGCAAGAGACCCAGTACTTC	CASSLAGLAGQETQYF
TRBD1	TRBJ2-3	.	TRBV28	TGTGCCAGCAGTTCCCGGACAGGAAGAATCACAGATACGCAGTATTTT	CASSSRTGRITDTQYF
TRBD1	TRBJ2-7	.	TRBV27	TGTGCCAGCAGTTCCGGGACAGCTAAAGGCTACGAGCAGTACTTC	CASSSGTAKGYEQYF
.	TRBJ1-1	once	TRBV4-1	TGCGCCAGCAGCATCTCCGGGCAGGGATACACTGAAGCTTTCTTT	CASSISGQGYTEAFF
TRBD2	TRBJ2-1	.	TRBV6-1	TGTGCCAGCACTAGCGGGAGGGCCTTCAACAATGAGCAGTTCTTC	CASTSGRAFNNEQFF
TRBD1	TRBJ1-2	.	TRBV27	TGTGCCAGCAGTTTATTTGGAGGGACAGGGGTCGGCTATGGCTACACCTTC	CASSLFGGTGVGYGYTF
.	TRBJ2-7	.	TRBV2	TGTGCCAGCACTCAGCGCCTGGCGCCCTACGAGCAGTACTTC	CASTQRLAPYEQYF
.	TRBJ2-7	.	TRBV28	TGTGCCAGCAGTTTTCGGGGGGCCAACGAGCAGTACTTC	CASSFRGANEQYF
.	TRBJ2-2	.	TRBV29-1	TGCAGCGTTCAACAGAACACCGGGGAGCTGTTTTTT	CSVQQNTGELFF
.	TRBJ2-3	.	TRBV13	TGTGCCAGCAGCTTAGTTCGAGGCCATACGCAGTATTTT	CASSLVRGHTQYF
.	TRBJ1-1	.	TRBV7-2	TGTGCCAGCAGCTCGCCCGTGACAGCAATGAACACTGAAGCTTTCTTT	CASSSPVTAMNTEAFF
TRBD1	TRBJ2-7	.	TRBV6-1	TGTGCCAGCAGTGAGTGGACAGGTCCCTACGAGCAGTACTTC	CASSEWTGPYEQYF
TRBD1	TRBJ2-7	.	TRBV6-6	TGTGCCAGCACCCCAAGGCCGGGACAGGGGATCCACGAGCAGTACTTC	CASTPRPGQGIHEQYF
TRBD1	TRBJ1-1	few	TRBV6-6	TGTGCCAGCAGATTACAGGGGGCCCCTGAAGCTTTCTTT	CASRLQGAPEAFF
TRBD2	TRBJ2-1	.	TRBV28	TGTGCCAGCAGTTTCCAGCGGGAGGGCCGCAATGAGCAGTTCTTC	CASSFQREGRNEQFF